This T cell receptor (beta chain) is drawn from a study of metastatic and nonmetastatic thyroid tumors. The CDR3 has 12 amino acids. Germline lookup yields CDR1 LNHNV and CDR2 YYDKDF (reference sequence). TCRdb re-called the PCR reads via MiXCR. The sample lists 25,000 to 35,000 clones; 20% to 25% were seen once. All patients were untreated before thyroid surgery. About this clone itself: The germline gene is not matched at one end of the junction; a read error may be the cause.

The specimen sequenced was blood. V gene TRBV15 combines with J gene TRBJ1-5; the D is unclear. The receptor was isolated from a female donor with papillary thyroid cancer or a benign thyroid nodule (not recorded which). Some clones in this sample may be carry-over from other donors' samples. This chain's CDR3 is CATDPLGQPQHF. The CDR3 region has the DNA TGTGCCACAGATCCCCTCGGTCAGCCCCAACATTTT.